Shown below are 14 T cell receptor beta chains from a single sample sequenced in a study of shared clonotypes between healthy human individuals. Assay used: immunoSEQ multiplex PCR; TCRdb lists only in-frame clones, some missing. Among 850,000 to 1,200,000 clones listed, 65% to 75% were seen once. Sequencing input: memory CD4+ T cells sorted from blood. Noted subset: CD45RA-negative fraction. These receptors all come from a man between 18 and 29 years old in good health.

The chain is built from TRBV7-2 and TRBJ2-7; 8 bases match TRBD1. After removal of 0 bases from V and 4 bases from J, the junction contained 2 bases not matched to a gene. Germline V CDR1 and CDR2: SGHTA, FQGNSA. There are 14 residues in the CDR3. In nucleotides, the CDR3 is TGTGCCAGCAGCTTAGCAACAGGGGGTTACGAGCAGTACTTC. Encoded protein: CASSLATGGYEQYF.

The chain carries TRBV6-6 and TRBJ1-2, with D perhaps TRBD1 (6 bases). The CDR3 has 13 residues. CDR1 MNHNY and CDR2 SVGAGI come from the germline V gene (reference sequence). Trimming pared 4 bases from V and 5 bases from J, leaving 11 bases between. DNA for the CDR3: TGTGCCAGCAGTTGGGGGGCCGATTATGGCTACACCTTC. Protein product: CASSWGADYGYTF.

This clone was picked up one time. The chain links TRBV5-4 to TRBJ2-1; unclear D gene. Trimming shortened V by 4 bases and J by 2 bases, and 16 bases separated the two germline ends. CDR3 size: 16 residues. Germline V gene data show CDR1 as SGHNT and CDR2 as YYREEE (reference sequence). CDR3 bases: TGTGCCAGCAGCCTTGGCGGCGTGAAGGCCTACAATGAGCAGTTCTTC. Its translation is CASSLGGVKAYNEQFF. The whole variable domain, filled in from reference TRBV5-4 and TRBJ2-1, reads ETGVTQSPTHLIKTRGQQVTLRCSSQSGHNTVSWYQQALGQGPQFIFQYYREEENGRGNFPPRFSGLQFPNYSSELNVNALELDDSALYLCASSLGGVKAYNEQFFGPGTRLTVL.

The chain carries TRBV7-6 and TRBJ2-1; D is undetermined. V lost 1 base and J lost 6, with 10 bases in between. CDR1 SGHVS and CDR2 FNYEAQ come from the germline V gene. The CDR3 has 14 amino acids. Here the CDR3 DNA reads TGTGCCAGCAGCTTAGGGCAGATAGTCAATGAGCAGTTCTTC. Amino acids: CASSLGQIVNEQFF.

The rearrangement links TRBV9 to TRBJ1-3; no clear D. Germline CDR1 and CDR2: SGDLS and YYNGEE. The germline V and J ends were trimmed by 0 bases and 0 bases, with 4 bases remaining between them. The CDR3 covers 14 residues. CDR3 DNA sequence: TGTGCCAGCAGCGTAGAGATCTCTGGAAACACCATATATTTT. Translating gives CASSVEISGNTIYF.

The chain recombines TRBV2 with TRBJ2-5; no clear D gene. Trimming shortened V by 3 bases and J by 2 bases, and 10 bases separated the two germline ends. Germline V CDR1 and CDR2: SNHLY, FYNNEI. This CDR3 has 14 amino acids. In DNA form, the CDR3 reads TGTGCCAGCAGTGACGAGGTCAGACAAGAGACCCAGTACTTC. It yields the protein CASSDEVRQETQYF.

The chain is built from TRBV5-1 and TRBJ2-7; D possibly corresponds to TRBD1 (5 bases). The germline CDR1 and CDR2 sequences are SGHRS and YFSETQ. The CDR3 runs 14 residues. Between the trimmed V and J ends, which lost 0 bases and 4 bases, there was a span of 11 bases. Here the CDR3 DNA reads TGCGCCAGCAGCTTGGACAGGCTAGTTTACGAGCAGTACTTC. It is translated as CASSLDRLVYEQYF.

CDR3 in amino acids: CASSDRDRYYEQYF. CDR3 bases: TGTGCCAGCAGTGACCGGGACAGATATTACGAGCAGTACTTC. The chain uses TRBV6-5 and TRBJ2-7, with 7 nucleotides matching TRBD1. The ends lost 5 bases at V and 4 bases at J; junction bases unmatched: 8. Looked up from germline, CDR1 is MNHEY and CDR2 is SVGAGI. This CDR3 spans 14 amino acids.

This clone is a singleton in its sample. The CDR3 reads CASSETYSSSNYGYTF. In DNA form, the CDR3 reads TGTGCCAGCAGTGAAACTTACAGCTCCTCTAACTATGGCTACACCTTC. The chain couples TRBV6-1 to TRBJ1-2; no firm D call. Germline-derived CDR1 and CDR2 are MNHNS and SASEGT. The germline V and J ends were trimmed by 2 bases and 0 bases, with 13 bases remaining between them. The CDR3 runs 16 residues.

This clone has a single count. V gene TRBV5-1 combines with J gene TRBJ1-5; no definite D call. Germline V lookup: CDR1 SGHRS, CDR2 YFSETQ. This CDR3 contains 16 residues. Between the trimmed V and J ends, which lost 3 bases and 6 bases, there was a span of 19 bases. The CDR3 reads CASSSFWIKAGQPQHF. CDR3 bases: TGCGCCAGCAGCTCTTTTTGGATAAAAGCGGGTCAGCCCCAGCATTTT.

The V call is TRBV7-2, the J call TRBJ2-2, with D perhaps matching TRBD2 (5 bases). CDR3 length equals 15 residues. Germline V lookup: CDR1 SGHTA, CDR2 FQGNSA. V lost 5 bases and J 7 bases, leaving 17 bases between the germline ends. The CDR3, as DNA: TGTGCCAGCAGCCTAACTAGGATCCCAGGCGGGGAGCTGTTTTTT. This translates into CASSLTRIPGGELFF.

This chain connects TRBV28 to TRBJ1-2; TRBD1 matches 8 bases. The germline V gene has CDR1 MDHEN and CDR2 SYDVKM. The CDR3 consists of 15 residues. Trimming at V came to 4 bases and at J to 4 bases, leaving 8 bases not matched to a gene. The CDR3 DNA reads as TGTGCCAGCAGTTCGCCCGGACAGGGAGGCTATGGCTACACCTTC. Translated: CASSSPGQGGYGYTF.

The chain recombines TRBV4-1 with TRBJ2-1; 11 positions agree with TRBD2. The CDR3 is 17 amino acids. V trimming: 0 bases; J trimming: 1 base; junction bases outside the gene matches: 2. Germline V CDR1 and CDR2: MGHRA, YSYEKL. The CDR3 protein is CASSQDTSGGSYNEQFF. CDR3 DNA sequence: TGCGCCAGCAGCCAAGACACTAGCGGGGGATCCTACAATGAGCAGTTCTTC.

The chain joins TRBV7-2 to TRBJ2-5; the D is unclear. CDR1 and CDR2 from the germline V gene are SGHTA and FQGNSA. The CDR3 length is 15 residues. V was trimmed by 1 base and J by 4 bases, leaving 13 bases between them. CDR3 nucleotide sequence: TGTGCCAGCAGCTTAGGTCGGAAGGGCGGAGAGACCCAGTACTTC. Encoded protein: CASSLGRKGGETQYF.